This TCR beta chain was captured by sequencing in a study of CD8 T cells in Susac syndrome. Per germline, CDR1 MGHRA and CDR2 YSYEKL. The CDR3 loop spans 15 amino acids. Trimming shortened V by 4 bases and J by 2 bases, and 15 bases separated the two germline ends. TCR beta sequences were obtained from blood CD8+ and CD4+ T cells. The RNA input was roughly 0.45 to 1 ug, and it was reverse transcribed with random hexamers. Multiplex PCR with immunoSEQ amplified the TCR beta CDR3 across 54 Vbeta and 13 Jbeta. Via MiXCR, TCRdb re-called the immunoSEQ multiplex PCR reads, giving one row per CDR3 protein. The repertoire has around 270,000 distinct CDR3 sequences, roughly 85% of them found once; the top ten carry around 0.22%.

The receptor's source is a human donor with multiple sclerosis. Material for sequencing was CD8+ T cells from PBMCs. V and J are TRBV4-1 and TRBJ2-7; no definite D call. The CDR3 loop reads CASSLTTDGTYEQYF. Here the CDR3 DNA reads TGCGCCAGCAGCCTTACCACCGACGGTACCTACGAGCAGTACTTC.